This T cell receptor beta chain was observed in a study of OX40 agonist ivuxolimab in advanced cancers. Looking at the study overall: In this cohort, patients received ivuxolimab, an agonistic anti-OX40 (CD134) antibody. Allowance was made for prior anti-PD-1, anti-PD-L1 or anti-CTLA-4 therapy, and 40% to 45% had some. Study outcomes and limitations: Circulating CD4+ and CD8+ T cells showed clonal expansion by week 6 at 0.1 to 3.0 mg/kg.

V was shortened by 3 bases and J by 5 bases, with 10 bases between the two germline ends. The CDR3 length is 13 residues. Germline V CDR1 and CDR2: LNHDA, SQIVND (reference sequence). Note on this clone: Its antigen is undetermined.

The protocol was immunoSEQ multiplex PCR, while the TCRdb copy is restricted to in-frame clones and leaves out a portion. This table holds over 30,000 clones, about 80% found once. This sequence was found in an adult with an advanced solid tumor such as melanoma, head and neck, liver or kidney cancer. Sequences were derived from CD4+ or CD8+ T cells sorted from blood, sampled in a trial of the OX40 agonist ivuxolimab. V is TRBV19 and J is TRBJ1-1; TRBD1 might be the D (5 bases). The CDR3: CASSMGRATEAFF. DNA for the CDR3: TGTGCCAGTAGTATGGGCAGGGCGACTGAAGCTTTCTTT.